This TCR beta chain was obtained from a study of vaccination and CD4 T cells after COVID-19. Study context: The peptides that stimulated the cells were overlapping spike peptides from SARS-CoV-2, HCoV-NL63, HCoV-OC43 and HCoV-229E.

The CDR3 has 15 residues. Trimming pared 5 bases from V and 2 bases from J, leaving 16 bases between. Germline CDR1 MNHEY, CDR2 SMNVEV (reference sequence). As regards this clonotype: The antigen is undetermined.

Study conclusions and caveats: Spike mono-reactivity applied to 304 of 307 vaccine-specific clones detected in convalescent patients.

The Oncomine TCR Beta short-read assay generated sequence data from the DNA of cultured CD4+ T cells. Using its own MiXCR run on the PCR reads, TCRdb lists one record per CDR3 protein. This sample carries 7,000 to 10,000 distinct CDR3 sequences, roughly 72% of them seen once, and the ten largest clones take 37%. This sample's treatment: 10-day PBMC culture with coronavirus spike peptide pools or control peptides (ViraFEST assay). In the ViraFEST assay, peptide-pool expansion preceded TCR sequencing of expanded clonotypes. This receptor was obtained from a human donor who had recovered from COVID-19. Sequenced sample: CD4+ T cells from blood, cultured in vitro. The chain joins TRBV27 to TRBJ2-7; TRBD1 is a possible D gene (5 bases). CDR3 sequence: CASSPFPQGTYEQYF. CDR3 sequence (DNA): TGTGCCAGCAGTCCCTTTCCCCAGGGTACCTACGAGCAGTACTTC.